The 10 T cell receptor beta chains presented below share a single source sample, sequenced in a study of somatic mutations in cytotoxic T cells in rheumatoid arthritis. The table came from immunoSEQ multiplex PCR; TCRdb's copy has only in-frame clones and leaves some out. Counted here are roughly 10,000 clones, roughly 80% occurring once; the ten biggest clones make up about a fifth. Sequences were obtained from CD8+ T cells sorted from blood. These receptors were taken from a man in his forties or fifties in good health.

This sequence joins TRBV4-3 and TRBJ1-3, with D unclear. The CDR3 is 16 residues long. The germline gives CDR1 LGHNA, CDR2 YSLEER. V was trimmed by 0 bases and J by 0 bases, leaving 9 bases between them. CDR3: CASSQDRASSGNTIYF. The CDR3, as DNA: TGCGCCAGCAGCCAAGATCGAGCGAGCTCTGGAAACACCATATATTTT.

A word on this clone: A junction end diverges from the germline sequence, so it may reflect a read error. The chain carries TRBV7-7 and TRBJ2-5; TRBD1 matches at 8 bases. Germline V gene sequence: CDR1 SSHAT, CDR2 FNYEAQ (reference sequence). The CDR3 covers 16 residues. CDR3 region: CASSSSRTGYQETQYF. CDR3 bases: TGTGCTAGCAGCTCCTCCCGGACAGGGTATCAAGAGACCCAGTACTTC.

This clone was recorded a few times. The chain recombines TRBV5-6 with TRBJ2-7; the match to TRBD2 covers 9 bases. This CDR3 is 14 amino acids long. The V segment lost 2 bases and the J segment 2 bases; nucleotides outside the gene matches: 2. Looked up from germline, CDR1 is SGHDT and CDR2 is YYEEEE. The CDR3 nucleotides are TGTGCCAGCAGCTTCGCGGGAGGGACCTACGAGCAGTACTTC. Residues: CASSFAGGTYEQYF.

This chain uses TRBV4-3 with TRBJ2-3; tentatively, D is TRBD2 (6 bases). The CDR3 runs to 18 residues. Germline-derived CDR1 and CDR2 are LGHNA and YSLEER. Trimming pared 0 bases from V and 1 base from J, leaving 17 bases between. CDR3 in DNA: TGCGCCAGCAGCCAAGATTTGGGCCTTGGGGAGGGCACAGATACGCAGTATTTT. Residues: CASSQDLGLGEGTDTQYF.

The V and J genes are TRBV5-4 and TRBJ1-2; TRBD1 matches 8 bases. This CDR3 comprises 14 residues. CDR1 SGHNT and CDR2 YYREEE come from the germline V gene (reference sequence). Trimming removed 4 bases from V and 1 base from J; junction bases left unmatched: 3. Here the CDR3 DNA reads TGTGCCAGCAGCGTCGACAGGGGTAACTATGGCTACACCTTC. This translates into CASSVDRGNYGYTF.

The chain combines TRBV7-9 with TRBJ1-2; D call uncertain. From germline, CDR1 is SEHNR and CDR2 FQNEAQ (reference sequence). The V gene lost 1 base and the J gene lost 7 bases, with 13 bases spanning the gap. The CDR3 is 14 residues long. The CDR3 DNA is TGTGCCAGCAGCTTAGTTAGTCCTGCCCTTGGCTACACCTTC. It yields the protein CASSLVSPALGYTF.

This clone came up a few times. Other DNA sequences in the same sample also yield this CDR3. The chain uses TRBV7-9 and TRBJ2-7; 8 bases map to TRBD1. The CDR3 consists of 14 residues. Germline trimming cut 5 bases from V and 4 bases from J; bases unmatched to any gene: 7. Germline CDR1 reads SEHNR; CDR2 reads FQNEAQ (reference sequence). Here the CDR3 reads CASSLGQGLYEQYF. The CDR3 DNA follows: TGTGCCAGCAGCCTCGGACAGGGATTGTACGAGCAGTACTTC.

The chain recombines TRBV7-9 with TRBJ2-7, with D possibly matching TRBD1 (6 bases). The germline V gene has CDR1 SEHNR and CDR2 FQNEAQ (reference sequence). The ends were cut back, 5 bases at V and 1 base at J, with 18 bases in the middle. This CDR3 region has 16 residues. CDR3: CASSAGQSYGSYEQYF. The CDR3 DNA follows: TGTGCCAGCAGCGCCGGACAGTCTTATGGGTCCTACGAGCAGTACTTC.

The J gene is TRBJ2-7, the V gene TRBV14; maybe TRBD1 (5 bases). Germline values: CDR1 SGHDN, CDR2 FVKESK. Trimming cost V 0 bases and J 2 bases, with 14 bases left between them. The CDR3 has 16 amino acids. The CDR3 coding sequence is TGTGCCAGCAGCCAAGAAACCTCTGACAGAACCTACGAGCAGTACTTC. Encoded protein: CASSQETSDRTYEQYF.

The V call is TRBV27, the J call TRBJ1-1, with 10 bases that match TRBD1. The CDR3 sequence is 17 residues long. Germline V CDR1 and CDR2: MNHEY, SMNVEV (reference sequence). V lost 4 bases to trimming and J lost 5 bases; unmatched junction nucleotides: 13. CDR3 region: CASSSNLRDRGWTEAFF. The DNA for the CDR3 is TGTGCCAGCAGTTCTAACCTCCGGGACAGGGGCTGGACTGAAGCTTTCTTT.